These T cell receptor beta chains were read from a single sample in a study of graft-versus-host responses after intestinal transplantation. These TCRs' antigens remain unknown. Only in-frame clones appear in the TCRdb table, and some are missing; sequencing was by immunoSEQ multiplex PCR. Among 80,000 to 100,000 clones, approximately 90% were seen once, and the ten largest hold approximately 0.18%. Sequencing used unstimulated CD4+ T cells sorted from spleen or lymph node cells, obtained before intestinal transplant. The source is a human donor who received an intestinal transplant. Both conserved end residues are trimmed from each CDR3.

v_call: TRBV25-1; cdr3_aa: ASSYQGQGGEAF
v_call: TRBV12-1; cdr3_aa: ASSFRDRLTYEQY
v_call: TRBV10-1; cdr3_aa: ASSPRDMYNEQF
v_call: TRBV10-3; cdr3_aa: AISKDSSSPLH
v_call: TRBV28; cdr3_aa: ASSSPPTATETQY
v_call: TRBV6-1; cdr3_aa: ASSPGQINEKLF
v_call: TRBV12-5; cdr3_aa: ASGFPMDREVRCGYT
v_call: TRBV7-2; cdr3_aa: ASSFHPGGPRTGELF
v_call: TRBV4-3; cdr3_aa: ASSLDRITEAF
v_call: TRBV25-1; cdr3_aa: ACTGRQGSEQY
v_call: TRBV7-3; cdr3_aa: ASSLGDRAEAF
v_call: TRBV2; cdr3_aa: ASSEDRVKY
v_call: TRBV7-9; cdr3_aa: ASSFRTGPSQETQY